Presented here are 23 T cell receptor beta chains from one specimen sequenced in a study of post-analysis software for immune sequencing data. General study results and limits: Higher frequency in patients than in controls was seen for about five TRBV segments, with TRBV5-6, TRBV5-1 and TRBV20-1 among them.

The antigens for these receptors are not known. Unique molecular identifiers were present in the TCR beta cDNA libraries. MiXCR was run by TCRdb on the PCR reads, yielding one entry per CDR3 protein. Found here are just over 250,000 distinct CDR3 sequences, 35% to 40% of them singletons; the top ten hold 4% to 5.5%. Sequencing input: blood. All receptors come from a girl under 18 with multiple sclerosis.

With respect to this clonotype: The missing conserved phenylalanine or tryptophan at the end of this CDR3 makes a read error likely. The CDR3 is CASTATGLSSCNEQYC. DNA of the CDR3: TGTGCCAGCACCGCGACAGGGTTGAGTTCCTGCAATGAGCAGTACTGC. This chain joins TRBV7-8 and TRBJ2-1, with 7 bases matching TRBD1. The J call is uncertain, as TRBJ2-7 better fits the DNA end. The CDR3 spans 16 residues. CDR1 is SGHVS and CDR2 is FQNEAQ in the germline V gene.

CDR3 DNA: TGTGCCAGCAGCACGAGCGGACAGGCGAGCACAGATACGCAGTATTTT. This encodes CASSTSGQASTDTQYF. The chain uses TRBV5-4 and TRBJ2-3, with 7 bases identical to TRBD1. J gave up 0 bases and V 4 bases, and 8 bases lay outside the gene matches. Per the germline V gene, CDR1 is SGHNT and CDR2 is YYREEE (reference sequence). The CDR3 consists of 16 residues.

The CDR3 sequence is CASSLGPGLTTEQYF. In DNA, the CDR3 is TGTGCCAGCAGCTTAGGGCCGGGACTAACGACGGAGCAGTACTTC. V and J are TRBV7-3 and TRBJ2-5, with 7 positions matching TRBD2. This CDR3 is 15 amino acids long. The ends lost 2 bases at V and 11 bases at J; junction bases unmatched: 14. Germline CDR1 and CDR2: SGHTA and FQGTGA.

This chain links TRBV10-3 with TRBJ2-6; TRBD1 matches 7 bases. Germline assignment: CDR1 ENHRY and CDR2 SYGVKD. The V and J ends lost 6 bases and 5 bases, in that order; junction bases with no gene match: 13. The CDR3 is 17 residues long. The CDR3 coding sequence is TGTGCCATCAGCGAGGAGACAGGGACGGCTAGGGCCAACGTCCTGACTTTC. Protein: CAISEETGTARANVLTF.

On this clonotype: A clone one base away is much larger, so this may be a read error. The chain joins TRBV6-1 to TRBJ2-4; 8 positions agree with TRBD2. From germline, CDR1 is MNHNS and CDR2 SASEGT. The ends lost 2 bases at V and 1 base at J; junction bases unmatched: 7. The CDR3 loop spans 17 amino acids. CDR3 sequence: CASSESGGLSAKNIQYF. The CDR3 region has the DNA TGTGCCAGCAGTGAATCGGGGGGGCTTTCGGCCAAAAACATTCAGTACTTC.

The chain is built from TRBV20-1 and TRBJ2-5, with D perhaps matching TRBD2 (5 bases). V gave up 1 base and J gave up 11 bases, with 20 bases separating them. CDR3 length: 14 residues. CDR1 is DFQATT, CDR2 SNEGSKA, per germline (reference sequence). The CDR3 here is CSARVGGPSSEQYF. For the CDR3, the DNA is TGCAGTGCTAGAGTAGGAGGACCGAGCTCGGAGCAGTACTTC.

V is TRBV20-1 and J is TRBJ2-6; a possible D gene is TRBD2 (5 bases). V was pared by 5 bases and J by 0 bases, with 11 bases between. Germline CDR1 reads DFQATT; CDR2 reads SNEGSKA (reference sequence). The CDR3 totals 15 residues. The CDR3 sequence: CSALDWGSGANVLTF. The CDR3 DNA is TGCAGTGCTTTGGACTGGGGCTCTGGGGCCAACGTCCTGACTTTC.

This chain uses TRBV7-2 with TRBJ2-3; TRBD1 matches 8 bases. CDR3 length equals 13 residues. CDR1 is SGHTA, CDR2 FQGNSA, per germline. After removal of 5 bases from V and 6 bases from J, the junction contained 4 bases not matched to a gene. Here the CDR3 reads CASSRNRGDTQYF. The CDR3 bases are TGTGCCAGCAGCCGCAACAGGGGGGATACGCAGTATTTT.

The V gene is TRBV20-1, the J gene TRBJ2-2, with D uncertain. V lost 1 base to trimming and J lost 1 base, with 7 bases between them. The CDR3 contains 14 residues. Germline assignment: CDR1 DFQATT and CDR2 SNEGSKA (reference sequence). The CDR3 DNA reads TGCAGTGCTAGAGTTCCCGAGAACACCGGGGAGCTGTTTTTT. Translating it yields CSARVPENTGELFF.

This rearrangement joins TRBV11-2 to TRBJ2-3; maybe TRBD1 (6 bases). Trimming cost V 5 bases and J 3 bases, with 33 bases left between them. The CDR3 runs to 21 residues. From germline, CDR1 is SGHAT and CDR2 FQNNGV. The CDR3 reads CASSAPGTHVTIPPKTDTQYF. The CDR3 DNA reads as TGTGCCAGCAGCGCGCCCGGGACACACGTGACCATCCCGCCAAAAACAGATACGCAGTATTTT. Full variable domain (rest looked up from reference TRBV11-2 and TRBJ2-3): EAGVAQSPRYKIIEKRQSVAFWCNPISGHATLYWYQQILGQGPKLLIQFQNNGVVDDSQLPKDRFSAERLKGVDSTLKIQPAKLEDSAVYLCASSAPGTHVTIPPKTDTQYFGPGTRLTVL.

The CDR3 nucleotides read TGTGCCAGCAGCCCCATCCGGGACAGCTCCTACGAGCAGTACTTC. It codes for CASSPIRDSSYEQYF. The V gene is TRBV7-2, the J gene TRBJ2-7, with 7 bases matching TRBD1. J lost 0 bases, V lost 5 bases, and 7 bases had no gene match. In germline, CDR1 is SGHTA, CDR2 FQGNSA. This CDR3 is built from 15 residues.

This sequence joins TRBV20-1 and TRBJ2-5, with 10 positions matching TRBD1. V shed 5 bases and J 3 bases; nucleotides not matched to a gene: 9. Germline CDR1 is DFQATT and CDR2 is SNEGSKA (reference sequence). The CDR3 has 15 amino acids. The CDR3 here is CSADKTGGGEETQYF. CDR3 in DNA: TGCAGTGCTGATAAGACAGGGGGCGGCGAAGAGACCCAGTACTTC.

This clonotype was seen many times. This rearrangement joins TRBV4-1 to TRBJ2-3; no definite D call. The CDR3 sequence is 15 residues long. Germline CDR1 and CDR2: MGHRA and YSYEKL. V shed 0 bases and J shed 0 bases, with 7 bases lying between them. The CDR3 protein is CASSQDLVSTDTQYF. CDR3 coding DNA: TGCGCCAGCAGCCAAGACCTAGTGAGCACAGATACGCAGTATTTT.

V and J are TRBV12-3 or TRBV12-4 and TRBJ2-1; tentative D call: TRBD1 (6 bases). The ends were cut back, 6 bases at V and 6 bases at J, with 15 bases in the middle. There are 14 residues in the CDR3. The CDR3 loop reads CASSLYRDTNEQFF. CDR3 bases: TGTGCCAGCAGCTTATACCGGGACACCAATGAGCAGTTCTTC.

The gene calls are TRBV5-6 and TRBJ1-6; D remains unclear. CDR1 and CDR2 (germline): SGHDT, YYEEEE. V was clipped by 4 bases and J by 12 bases, with 14 bases between them. This CDR3 comprises 13 residues. The CDR3 reads CASSRTGSKPLHF. The CDR3 nucleotides read TGTGCCAGCAGCCGCACCGGGTCAAAACCCCTCCACTTT.

The J gene is TRBJ1-5, the V gene TRBV11-2; no clear D. The CDR3 covers 15 residues. The ends were cut back, 5 bases at V and 2 bases at J, with 13 bases in the middle. CDR1 is SGHAT, CDR2 FQNNGV, per germline. The CDR3 spells CASSHVGVGNQPQHF. The CDR3 nucleotides read TGTGCCAGCAGCCATGTCGGGGTAGGCAATCAGCCCCAGCATTTT.

This clonotype occurred many times. The gene calls are TRBV29-1 and TRBJ1-1; 7 bases are shared with TRBD1. The germline V gene has CDR1 SQVTM and CDR2 ANQGSEA. V dropped 3 bases and J dropped 0; count of bases not matched to a gene: 4. There are 14 residues in the CDR3. CDR3 protein: CSVEGQHLNTEAFF. CDR3 nucleotides: TGCAGCGTTGAGGGACAGCACCTGAACACTGAAGCTTTCTTT.

The chain joins TRBV20-1 to TRBJ1-6, with a possible D match to TRBD1 (6 bases). CDR3 length: 15 residues. Germline CDR1 DFQATT, CDR2 SNEGSKA (reference sequence). Between the trimmed V and J ends, which lost 1 base and 3 bases, there was a span of 10 bases. The CDR3 DNA follows: TGCAGTGCTAGAGCGGGGGCCGGCTATAATTCACCCCTCCACTTT. Its translation is CSARAGAGYNSPLHF.

Turning to this clonotype: A clone one base away is much larger, so this may be a read error. V and J are TRBV5-1 and TRBJ1-4; 7 bases agree with TRBD1. The CDR3 is 17 residues long. Germline CDR1 and CDR2: SGHRS and YFSETQ. The chain's CDR3 is CASSLGRQGPTNEKLVF. The CDR3 DNA follows: TGCGCCAGCAGCTTGGGGAGACAGGGCCCAACTAATGAAAAACTGGTTTTT. Looking up the rest from reference TRBV5-1 and TRBJ1-4 gives the full variable domain: KAGVTQTPRYLIKTRGQQVTLSCSPISGHRSVSWYQQTPGQGLQFLFEYFSETQRNKGNFPGRFSGRQFSNSRSEMNVSTLELGDSALYLCASSLGRQGPTNEKLVFGSGTQLSVL.

Here the CDR3 reads CSAGTINTDTQYF. CDR3 coding DNA: TGCAGCGCCGGGACTATAAACACAGATACGCAGTATTTT. The rearrangement joins TRBV20-1 to TRBJ2-3; 7 bases match TRBD2. Per the germline V gene, CDR1 is DFQATT and CDR2 is SNEGSKA (reference sequence). The CDR3 runs to 13 residues.

This clonotype was counted a few times. V and J are TRBV27 and TRBJ1-6; D is possibly TRBD1 (5 bases). CDR3 size: 19 residues. The germline gives CDR1 MNHEY, CDR2 SMNVEV (reference sequence). V was pared by 1 base and J by 0 bases, with 16 bases between. The CDR3 coding sequence is TGTGCCAGCAGTTTATACCAGGGAGACCAAAGCTCCTATAATTCACCCCTCCACTTT. This sequence encodes CASSLYQGDQSSYNSPLHF.

This clonotype was found a few times. CDR3 sequence (DNA): TGTGCCAGCTTTGATGGGACAACGGGAACTGAAGCTTTCTTT. Translation: CASFDGTTGTEAFF. The J gene is TRBJ1-1, the V gene TRBV2, with TRBD1 as a possible D gene (6 bases). The CDR3 covers 14 residues. V was trimmed by 8 bases and J by 5 bases, leaving 18 bases between them. Germline CDR1 is SNHLY and CDR2 is FYNNEI.

This clonotype appeared once. J is TRBJ2-7 and V is TRBV4-1; TRBD2 agrees at 9 bases. The DNA end is a closer match to TRBJ2-5, so the J assignment may be wrong. Germline assignment: CDR1 MGHRA and CDR2 YSYEKL. The CDR3 sequence is 17 residues long. The CDR3 DNA follows: TGCGCCAGCAGCCAAGATTCGACTAGCGGAAGAGGAGAGACCCAGTACTTC. It yields the protein CASSQDSTSGRGETQYF.